Listed below are T cell receptor beta chains from one sample, sequenced in a study of blood T cell repertoires in COVID-19. The repertoire was sequenced with immunoSEQ multiplex PCR; TCRdb's copy has only in-frame clones and lacks some. The data contain some 270,000 clones, over 80% of them singletons. The specimen was peripheral blood. Receptors were obtained from a woman between 40 and 55 years old who had recovered from COVID-19. Each CDR3 is given with its conserved first and last residue. Each record gives: clone size, J gene, D gene, V gene, CDR3 protein, CDR3 DNA. The D gene is left open where the match is weak. Expanded clones are given a class, and other clones once, few, many or no size at all.

size: -; J: TRBJ1-6; D: -; V: TRBV5-4; CDR3: CASFQNGGINSPLHF; DNA: TGTGCCAGCTTTCAGAACGGAGGGATTAATTCACCCCTCCACTTT
size: few; J: TRBJ1-6; D: TRBD1; V: TRBV10-3; CDR3: CAIRGTGSSNSPLHF; DNA: TGTGCCATCAGAGGGACAGGGTCTAGTAATTCACCCCTCCACTTT
size: once; J: TRBJ1-1; D: -; V: TRBV10-3; CDR3: CAISEERGMNTEAFF; DNA: TGTGCCATCAGTGAGGAAAGGGGTATGAACACTGAAGCTTTCTTT
size: -; J: TRBJ2-5; D: TRBD2; V: TRBV9; CDR3: CASSVGGAGGRETQYF; DNA: TGTGCCAGCAGCGTAGGAGGGGCGGGGGGAAGAGAGACCCAGTACTTC
size: once; J: TRBJ1-1; D: -; V: TRBV5-5; CDR3: CASSLDAGNTEAFF; DNA: TGTGCCAGCAGCTTGGATGCAGGGAACACTGAAGCTTTCTTT
size: -; J: TRBJ2-4; D: TRBD1; V: TRBV2; CDR3: CASRADRALAKNIQYF; DNA: TGTGCCAGCAGAGCCGACAGGGCCCTAGCCAAAAACATTCAGTACTTC
size: few; J: TRBJ2-5; D: TRBD2; V: TRBV7-9; CDR3: CASSLGAGGQETQYF; DNA: TGTGCCAGCAGCTTAGGAGCGGGGGGGCAGGAGACCCAGTACTTC
size: once; J: TRBJ2-2; D: -; V: TRBV28; CDR3: CASSLSYRANTGELFF; DNA: TGTGCCAGCAGTTTGTCGTACCGGGCGAACACCGGGGAGCTGTTTTTT
size: -; J: TRBJ2-1; D: -; V: TRBV7-3; CDR3: CASSFRGYNEQFF; DNA: TGTGCCAGCAGCTTTAGGGGGTACAATGAGCAGTTCTTC
size: -; J: TRBJ2-7; D: -; V: TRBV11-3; CDR3: CASSLRQGGGASEQYF; DNA: TGTGCCAGCAGCTTAAGGCAAGGGGGGGGCGCGTCCGAGCAGTACTTC
size: -; J: TRBJ1-5; D: -; V: TRBV4-1; CDR3: CASSQDNGLYSNQPQHF; DNA: TGCGCCAGCAGCCAAGATAACGGTCTTTATAGCAATCAGCCCCAGCATTTT
size: -; J: TRBJ2-1; D: -; V: TRBV11-1; CDR3: CASSSTRYNEQFF; DNA: TGTGCCAGCAGCTCAACAAGATACAATGAGCAGTTCTTC
size: -; J: TRBJ2-1; D: TRBD2; V: TRBV29-1; CDR3: CSALRAGGSNEQFF; DNA: TGCAGCGCTCTCCGGGCGGGGGGGAGCAATGAGCAGTTCTTC
size: -; J: TRBJ2-7; D: -; V: TRBV3-1/TRBV3-2; CDR3: CASSHSFYEQYF; DNA: TGTGCCAGCAGCCATTCTTTCTACGAGCAGTACTTC
size: -; J: TRBJ2-5; D: TRBD1; V: TRBV7-9; CDR3: CASSLAVQGHETQYF; DNA: TGTGCCAGCAGCTTAGCGGTACAGGGGCACGAGACCCAGTACTTC
size: -; J: TRBJ2-4; D: TRBD1; V: TRBV28; CDR3: CASSTGTGGLYIQYF; DNA: TGTGCCAGCAGTACGGGGACAGGGGGTCTGTACATTCAGTACTTC
size: once; J: TRBJ2-3; D: TRBD1; V: TRBV30; CDR3: CAWSSGTGGVTSDTQYF; DNA: TGTGCCTGGAGCTCCGGGACAGGGGGGGTGACATCGGATACGCAGTATTTT
size: once; J: TRBJ2-2; D: -; V: TRBV11-2; CDR3: CASSLTFGGTGELFF; DNA: TGTGCCAGCAGCTTAACGTTCGGAGGGACCGGGGAGCTGTTTTTT
size: -; J: TRBJ1-4; D: -; V: TRBV10-3; CDR3: CAISDSGKGSTNEKLFF; DNA: TGTGCCATCAGTGATTCAGGGAAGGGATCAACTAATGAAAAACTGTTTTTT
size: -; J: TRBJ1-2; D: TRBD1; V: TRBV30; CDR3: CAWRDRGSNYGYTF; DNA: TGTGCCTGGCGTGACAGGGGCAGTAACTATGGCTACACCTTC
size: -; J: TRBJ2-2; D: -; V: TRBV5-1; CDR3: CASSVGPGTGELFF; DNA: TGCGCCAGCAGCGTGGGCCCGGGCACCGGGGAGCTGTTTTTT
size: -; J: TRBJ2-1; D: -; V: TRBV4-1; CDR3: CASSPGDKQFF; DNA: TGCGCCAGCAGCCCAGGGGACAAGCAGTTCTTC
size: -; J: TRBJ1-2; D: -; V: TRBV18; CDR3: CASSPPETGVGGYTF; DNA: TGTGCCAGCTCACCACCGGAGACCGGGGTGGGTGGCTACACCTTC
size: -; J: TRBJ2-7; D: TRBD1; V: TRBV11-2; CDR3: CASSHRDRGPYEQYF; DNA: TGTGCCAGCAGCCACCGGGACAGGGGGCCCTACGAGCAGTACTTC
size: -; J: TRBJ1-5; D: TRBD1; V: TRBV5-5; CDR3: CASSESGTGSLGNQPQHF; DNA: TGTGCCAGCAGCGAGTCCGGGACAGGGAGTTTAGGCAATCAGCCCCAGCATTTT
size: -; J: TRBJ1-1; D: -; V: TRBV5-1; CDR3: CASSSQGVGEAFF; DNA: TGCGCCAGCAGCTCCCAGGGTGTGGGTGAAGCTTTCTTT
size: -; J: TRBJ2-2; D: -; V: TRBV21-1; CDR3: CASTPQAGVRGSNTGELFF; DNA: TGTGCCAGCACCCCACAAGCGGGCGTCCGCGGGAGTAACACCGGGGAGCTGTTTTTT
size: -; J: TRBJ2-7; D: -; V: TRBV7-9; CDR3: CASSPRLQGTSYEQYF; DNA: TGTGCCAGCAGCCCGCGGTTACAGGGAACCTCCTACGAGCAGTACTTC
size: -; J: TRBJ2-7; D: TRBD2; V: TRBV20-1; CDR3: CSASPSGVFYEQYF; DNA: TGCAGTGCTAGTCCTAGCGGTGTTTTCTACGAGCAGTACTTC
size: -; J: TRBJ1-5; D: -; V: TRBV6-5; CDR3: CASTKRAGGIQPQHF; DNA: TGTGCCAGCACGAAACGAGCGGGGGGCATCCAGCCCCAGCATTTT
size: few; J: TRBJ1-1; D: TRBD1; V: TRBV3-1/TRBV3-2; CDR3: CASSLTGETEAFF; DNA: TGTGCCAGCAGCCTTACAGGGGAAACTGAAGCTTTCTTT
size: -; J: TRBJ2-7; D: -; V: TRBV28; CDR3: CASSKGGAREQYF; DNA: TGTGCCAGCAGTAAAGGGGGGGCCAGGGAGCAGTACTTC
size: -; J: TRBJ1-6; D: -; V: TRBV7-8; CDR3: CASSLNSLNSPLHF; DNA: TGTGCCAGCAGCTTAAATAGTCTGAATTCACCCCTCCACTTT
size: once; J: TRBJ2-7; D: -; V: TRBV29-1; CDR3: CSVEERGTSYEQYF; DNA: TGCAGCGTTGAGGAACGGGGGACCTCCTACGAGCAGTACTTC
size: -; J: TRBJ2-7; D: -; V: TRBV2; CDR3: CASKRNREYEQYF; DNA: TGTGCCAGCAAGAGGAACAGGGAATACGAGCAGTACTTC
size: once; J: TRBJ1-6; D: -; V: TRBV20-1; CDR3: CSARGYGEFHF; DNA: TGCAGTGCTAGAGGATACGGGGAGTTCCACTTT
size: -; J: TRBJ1-1; D: -; V: TRBV5-6; CDR3: CASSWGLTSGGRTEAFF; DNA: TGTGCCAGCAGCTGGGGGTTAACGTCCGGGGGTCGCACTGAAGCTTTCTTT
size: -; J: TRBJ1-1; D: -; V: TRBV2; CDR3: CASSTMRDTEAFF; DNA: TGTGCCAGCAGCACTATGAGGGACACTGAAGCTTTCTTT
size: -; J: TRBJ1-2; D: TRBD1; V: TRBV28; CDR3: CASGDRSYGYTF; DNA: TGTGCCAGCGGGGACAGGAGCTATGGCTACACCTTC
size: -; J: TRBJ1-1; D: -; V: TRBV30; CDR3: CAWSRGLAEAFF; DNA: TGTGCCTGGTCGAGGGGGTTGGCTGAAGCTTTCTTT
size: once; J: TRBJ2-7; D: TRBD1; V: TRBV19; CDR3: CASSEGQGANYEQYF; DNA: TGTGCCAGTAGTGAAGGACAGGGGGCGAACTACGAGCAGTACTTC
size: -; J: TRBJ2-7; D: TRBD2; V: TRBV11-2; CDR3: CASSHAGLARSSYEQYF; DNA: TGTGCCAGCAGCCATGCAGGACTAGCCAGGAGCTCCTACGAGCAGTACTTC
size: few; J: TRBJ1-5; D: -; V: TRBV30; CDR3: CAWSGWELVHQPQHF; DNA: TGTGCCTGGAGTGGCTGGGAGCTCGTTCATCAGCCCCAGCATTTT
size: once; J: TRBJ2-5; D: TRBD1; V: TRBV29-1; CDR3: CSVDRQGETQYF; DNA: TGCAGCGTCGACCGACAGGGCGAGACCCAGTACTTC
size: -; J: TRBJ2-1; D: TRBD1; V: TRBV29-1; CDR3: CSVHRGNEQFF; DNA: TGCAGCGTTCACAGGGGAAATGAGCAGTTCTTC
size: -; J: TRBJ2-7; D: TRBD1; V: TRBV18; CDR3: CASSQGLPGRGNEQYF; DNA: TGTGCCAGCTCACAGGGCTTGCCGGGCAGGGGGAACGAGCAGTACTTC
size: -; J: TRBJ1-2; D: -; V: TRBV5-6; CDR3: CASSYRVFNNYGYTF; DNA: TGTGCCAGCAGCTATCGAGTCTTCAATAACTATGGCTACACCTTC
size: once; J: TRBJ2-1; D: TRBD2; V: TRBV30; CDR3: CAWSLRLAGNNEQFF; DNA: TGTGCCTGGAGTCTTAGACTAGCGGGGAACAATGAGCAGTTCTTC
size: -; J: TRBJ2-7; D: TRBD1; V: TRBV30; CDR3: CAWSAPGQGKYF; DNA: TGTGCCTGGAGTGCGCCGGGACAGGGAAAGTACTTC
size: -; J: TRBJ2-3; D: TRBD1; V: TRBV30; CDR3: CAWSVGTAPDTQYF; DNA: TGTGCCTGGAGTGTAGGGACAGCACCAGATACGCAGTATTTT
size: -; J: TRBJ2-7; D: TRBD2; V: TRBV6-5; CDR3: CASMPGLTGSYEQYF; DNA: TGTGCCAGCATGCCGGGACTAACGGGATCCTACGAGCAGTACTTC
size: once; J: TRBJ2-1; D: TRBD2; V: TRBV29-1; CDR3: CSVDGRGGWSNEQFF; DNA: TGCAGCGTTGATGGCCGGGGGGGCTGGTCGAATGAGCAGTTCTTC
size: once; J: TRBJ2-2; D: -; V: TRBV6-5; CDR3: CASSSATSNTGELFF; DNA: TGTGCCAGCAGTTCCGCGACTTCGAACACCGGGGAGCTGTTTTTT
size: once; J: TRBJ2-7; D: -; V: TRBV27; CDR3: CASSLYFSEYEQYF; DNA: TGTGCCAGCAGTTTATATTTCAGCGAGTACGAGCAGTACTTC